Listed below are T cell receptor beta chains from one sample, sequenced in a study of blood T cell repertoires in COVID-19. The method was immunoSEQ multiplex PCR; TCRdb's version includes in-frame clones alone and lacks a portion of them. In the table there are about 140,000 clones, around 90% of which are singletons. The sequenced material came from peripheral blood. The source of these receptors is a woman between 50 and 59 years old with acute or convalescent COVID-19. CDR3s include the opening cysteine and the closing phenylalanine or tryptophan. The order of the fields is clone size, J gene, V gene, D gene, CDR3 length, CDR3 DNA, CDR3 protein. The D gene is left open where the match is weak. Some rows have no size entry. The others give once, few or many, or a class for an expanded clone.

few	TRBJ2-7	TRBV7-9	TRBD1	14	TGTGCCAGCAGCTTTGGACAGGGGGCCGACGAGCAGTACTTC	CASSFGQGADEQYF
NA	TRBJ1-5	TRBV19	TRBD1	15	TGTGCCAGTAGTATGACAGGGTTTCGCAATCAGCCCCAGCATTTT	CASSMTGFRNQPQHF
NA	TRBJ1-2	TRBV2	NA	13	TGTGCCAGCACCCTGGACAGTAACTATGGCTACACCTTC	CASTLDSNYGYTF
once	TRBJ2-1	TRBV6-2/TRBV6-3	TRBD1	16	TGTGCCAGCAGTTACGCTGGACAGGGGTACTACAATGAGCAGTTCTTC	CASSYAGQGYYNEQFF
NA	TRBJ1-5	TRBV18	NA	16	TGTGCCAGCTCACCCGACAGGACTTGGGGCAATCAGCCCCAGCATTTT	CASSPDRTWGNQPQHF
NA	TRBJ2-7	TRBV27	TRBD1	14	TGTGCCAGCAGCTGGGGACAGGGTCCTTCGGGGCAGTACTTC	CASSWGQGPSGQYF
NA	TRBJ1-3	TRBV5-4	NA	14	TGTGCCAGCAGCTTGGACAACTCTGGAAACACCATATATTTT	CASSLDNSGNTIYF
NA	TRBJ1-2	TRBV2	TRBD1	15	TGTGCCAGCAGTGAAGCGCTTCGGACAGGGAAAGGCTACACCTTC	CASSEALRTGKGYTF
once	TRBJ2-7	TRBV5-1	TRBD2	15	TGCGCCAGCAGCTTGGGCGGGGGGACGGCCTACGAGCAGTACTTC	CASSLGGGTAYEQYF
NA	TRBJ2-1	TRBV30	TRBD1	13	TGTGCCTGGAGTCCGGGACAGAGCTATGAGCAGTTCTTC	CAWSPGQSYEQFF
NA	TRBJ2-7	TRBV10-1	NA	14	TGCGCCAGCAGTGCCAGGTTAGGAATTATCGAGCAGTACTTC	CASSARLGIIEQYF
NA	TRBJ1-1	TRBV2	NA	11	TGTGCCAGCAGTGCGGCGGTGTTGGGTTTCTTT	CASSAAVLGFF
once	TRBJ2-7	TRBV10-2	TRBD2	15	TGCGCCAGCAGTGAGAGCCTAGCGGCGACCTACGAGCAGTACTTC	CASSESLAATYEQYF
NA	TRBJ2-4	TRBV7-2	NA	13	TGTGCCAGCAGCATAATCCGGGAGAACATTCAGTACTTC	CASSIIRENIQYF
NA	TRBJ2-3	TRBV24-1	NA	14	TGTGCCACCAGTTCCGACTCCGGCACAGATACGCAGTATTTT	CATSSDSGTDTQYF
NA	TRBJ1-5	TRBV7-2	NA	12	TGTGCCAGCAGAGAAGGGGATCAGCCCCAGCATTTT	CASREGDQPQHF
once	TRBJ2-7	TRBV7-9	TRBD2	14	TGTGCCAGCAGCTTAGGACTAGCGGGCTACGAGCAGTACTTC	CASSLGLAGYEQYF
NA	TRBJ2-1	TRBV7-8	TRBD2	14	TGTGCCAGCAGCTCGTGGACTAGCTCAGATGAGCAGTTCTTC	CASSSWTSSDEQFF
NA	TRBJ2-7	TRBV27	NA	16	TGTGCCAGCAGTTTGGGAAAGGACGGGATACTATACGAGCAGTACTTC	CASSLGKDGILYEQYF
NA	TRBJ1-1	TRBV7-9	NA	14	TGTGCCAGCAGCCCGACAGGTGGGGACACTGAAGCTTTCTTT	CASSPTGGDTEAFF
NA	TRBJ2-7	TRBV9	TRBD1	15	TGTGCCAGCAGCGCATCAACAGGGGCCGCCTACGAGCAGTACTTC	CASSASTGAAYEQYF
NA	TRBJ2-2	TRBV5-1	NA	18	TGCGCCAGCAGCTTGGGGGGCTTGACGACTTTGAACACCGGGGAGCTGTTTTTT	CASSLGGLTTLNTGELFF
NA	TRBJ1-3	TRBV5-6	TRBD1	14	TGTGCCAGCAGCACTACAGGGGCTGGAAACACCATATATTTT	CASSTTGAGNTIYF
once	TRBJ2-3	TRBV7-6	TRBD2	16	TGTGCCAGCAGCTTATACCAGCGGGGGGGCACAGATACGCAGTATTTT	CASSLYQRGGTDTQYF
once	TRBJ2-5	TRBV5-1	TRBD1	14	TGCGCCAGCAGCTTGACAGGGGGCGACGAGACCCAGTACTTC	CASSLTGGDETQYF
NA	TRBJ2-1	TRBV7-9	TRBD2	15	TGTGCCAGCAGCTTAGTCCTCCAGCGGGGGCTGGGGCAGTTCTTC	CASSLVLQRGLGQFF
NA	TRBJ1-1	TRBV19	TRBD1	15	TGTGCCAGTCACTATAGAGGGGGCGGGAACACTGAAGCTTTCTTT	CASHYRGGGNTEAFF
NA	TRBJ1-5	TRBV4-1	TRBD1	16	TGCGCCAGCAGCCAACCGGGACAGGGGGCAGGTCAGCCCCAGCATTTT	CASSQPGQGAGQPQHF
NA	TRBJ2-1	TRBV19	NA	18	TGTGCCAGTAGTATAGATTCCCCAGTGGGAGCGTCGGGGAATGAGCAGTTCTTC	CASSIDSPVGASGNEQFF
NA	TRBJ2-3	TRBV18	NA	13	TGTGCCAGCTCACCTTCCGAGAGAGATACGCAGTATTTT	CASSPSERDTQYF
once	TRBJ2-1	TRBV27	TRBD2	24	TGTGCCAGCAGTTTACTGAGAGGAAGGAGGAGGGGACCAAGGACTAGCATTGGGTTGAATGAGCAGTTCTTC	CASSLLRGRRRGPRTSIGLNEQFF
NA	TRBJ1-1	TRBV2	TRBD1	14	TGTGCCAGCAGTTTTGCACAGGGGTCGACTGAAGCTTTCTTT	CASSFAQGSTEAFF
NA	TRBJ2-5	TRBV19	TRBD2	15	TGTGCCAGTAGTAACCCAGGGAGGGAAGTCGAGACCCAGTACTTC	CASSNPGREVETQYF
NA	TRBJ2-7	TRBV14	TRBD1	14	TGTGCCAGCAGCCCGCGGATCCAACCGGGACAGGAGTACTTC	CASSPRIQPGQEYF
NA	TRBJ2-1	TRBV9	TRBD2	15	TGTGCCAGCAGTCCCCCTCTAGCGGTCTACAATGAGCAGTTCTTC	CASSPPLAVYNEQFF
NA	TRBJ2-1	TRBV24-1	TRBD2	16	TGTGCCACCAGTGACGCCGGGACTAGCGGGCGAAATGAGCAGTTCTTC	CATSDAGTSGRNEQFF
NA	TRBJ2-3	TRBV30	TRBD2	14	TGTGCCTGCCGACTAGCGGGAGTACAAGATACGCAGTATTTT	CACRLAGVQDTQYF
NA	TRBJ1-2	TRBV2	TRBD1	14	TGTGCCAGCAGTGAGGACAGGAATAACTATGGCTACACCTTC	CASSEDRNNYGYTF
NA	TRBJ2-7	TRBV10-1	NA	15	TGCGCCAGCAGTGCGGGGGGACAGGCTACCTACGAGCAGTACTTC	CASSAGGQATYEQYF
few	TRBJ1-5	TRBV19	NA	14	TGTGCCAGTAGTCCAGGGCCAAGCAATCAGCCCCAGCATTTT	CASSPGPSNQPQHF
NA	TRBJ2-7	TRBV7-2	NA	14	TGTGCCAGCAGCTTTTACGCAGGTCCCTACGAGCAGTACTTC	CASSFYAGPYEQYF
NA	TRBJ1-2	TRBV6-5	NA	15	TGTGCCAGCAGTTATCAAACAGCAAATTACTATGGCTACACCTTC	CASSYQTANYYGYTF
NA	TRBJ2-3	TRBV7-9	TRBD2	13	TGTGCCAGTAATAGCGGGGATGCAGATACGCAGTATTTT	CASNSGDADTQYF
NA	TRBJ2-5	TRBV29-1	TRBD2	15	TGCAGCGGCGGGACTAGCGGATTGATTGAGGAGACCCAGTACTTC	CSGGTSGLIEETQYF
NA	TRBJ1-4	TRBV7-2	TRBD1	15	TGTGCCAGCAGTGACGGGGCGACAGGGCTTGAAAAACTGTTTTTT	CASSDGATGLEKLFF
NA	TRBJ2-2	TRBV9	NA	15	TGTGCCAGCAGCGTAATTTCCGGTAGAACCGGGGAGCTGTTTTTT	CASSVISGRTGELFF
NA	TRBJ1-1	TRBV4-1	TRBD1	16	TGCGCCAGCAGCCAAGCGTCGACAGGGGTTCGCACTGAAGCTTTCTTT	CASSQASTGVRTEAFF
NA	TRBJ1-1	TRBV6-5	NA	13	TGTGCCAGCCGGCGGGGGCGCGATTCTGAAGCTTTCTTT	CASRRGRDSEAFF
NA	TRBJ1-2	TRBV9	NA	14	TGTGCCAGCAGCGTAGCTGTACAGGGTGGGGGCTACACCTTC	CASSVAVQGGGYTF
NA	TRBJ1-1	TRBV5-1	NA	14	TGCGCCAGCAGCTTTCAGGTACCGAGCACTGAAGCTTTCTTT	CASSFQVPSTEAFF
NA	TRBJ1-3	TRBV13	NA	14	TGTGCCAGCAGTTCCCCTCAGAGGGAAAACACCATATATTTT	CASSSPQRENTIYF
NA	TRBJ2-2	TRBV7-3	NA	14	TGTGCCAGCAGCTTGGGCAGGTTAAACGGGGAGCTGTTTTTT	CASSLGRLNGELFF
NA	TRBJ2-1	TRBV7-9	TRBD2	17	TGTGCCAGCAGCTTAGCATCAAGCGGGGGGGCTTCTAATGAGCAGTTCTTC	CASSLASSGGASNEQFF
NA	TRBJ2-6	TRBV5-1	NA	15	TGCGCCAGCAGTGAACTTAACTCTGGGGCCAACGTCCTGACTTTC	CASSELNSGANVLTF
NA	TRBJ2-3	TRBV7-3	TRBD2	16	TGTGCCAGCAGCTTAACTAGCGGGGGGGGCACAGATACGCAGTATTTT	CASSLTSGGGTDTQYF
NA	TRBJ1-2	TRBV25-1	TRBD1	13	TGTGCCAGCAGTATCCAGGGGGGCTATGGCTACACCTTC	CASSIQGGYGYTF
NA	TRBJ1-5	TRBV28	TRBD1	14	TGTGCCAGCAGGCCCGACAGGGGTGGTCAGCCCCAGCATTTT	CASRPDRGGQPQHF
NA	TRBJ1-3	TRBV29-1	NA	16	TGCAGCGTTGAATGGGGTGGAGGGCAGCCTGGAAACACCATATATTTT	CSVEWGGGQPGNTIYF
NA	TRBJ2-5	TRBV28	NA	14	TGTGCCAGCACCCTCCGGGGGATGGGAGGGACCCAGTACTTC	CASTLRGMGGTQYF